The next 22 T cell receptor beta chains were all read from a single sample in a study of STAT3 mutations in large granular lymphocyte leukemia. General study points: In T-cell large granular lymphocyte leukemia, about half of patients showed multiple immunodominant subclonotypes.

Method: immunoSEQ multiplex PCR; TCRdb's copy keeps in-frame clones and lacks some. The sample has approximately 5,900 clones; approximately 30% are singletons. For these TCRs, the target antigens are not known. Specimen: peripheral blood mononuclear cells. Every receptor here comes from a woman in her thirties or forties with T-cell large granular lymphocyte leukemia. Some clones in this sample may be carry-over from other donors' samples.

This clone was observed a few times. V usage is TRBV19 and J usage is TRBJ2-5; D not certain. The V gene's germline CDR1 is LNHDA and CDR2 SQIVND (reference sequence). This CDR3 region has 13 residues. V was cut by 5 bases and J by 5 bases, with 12 bases left in between. In DNA form, the CDR3 reads TGTGCCAGTAGTTCCACCCCCGGGGAGACCCAGTACTTC. It encodes CASSSTPGETQYF. The whole variable domain, filled in from reference TRBV19 and TRBJ2-5, reads DGGITQSPKYLFRKEGQNVTLSCEQNLNHDAMYWYRQDPGQGLRLIYYSQIVNDFQKGDIAEGYSVSREKKESFPLTVTSAQKNPTAFYLCASSSTPGETQYFGPGTRLLVL.

The V gene is TRBV7-9, the J gene TRBJ1-4; no clear D. Germline V gene sequence: CDR1 SEHNR, CDR2 FQNEAQ (reference sequence). The CDR3 runs 17 residues. V gave up 4 bases and J gave up 7 bases, with 22 bases separating them. The CDR3 DNA reads TGTGCCAGCAGCTCCCACCTCACGGCGCCTATATCTGAAAAACTGTTTTTT. Protein product: CASSSHLTAPISEKLFF.

The chain recombines TRBV7-9 with TRBJ2-5; no clear D. There are 11 residues in the CDR3. Deletions cut 4 bases from V and 8 bases from J, with 8 bases between. Germline V gene sequence: CDR1 SEHNR, CDR2 FQNEAQ (reference sequence). DNA for the CDR3: TGTGCCAGCAGCTCAATAGAAACCCAGTACTTC. It specifies CASSSIETQYF.

The rearrangement joins TRBV13 to TRBJ2-5, with 9 bases identical to TRBD1. The CDR3 contains 14 residues. The J segment lost 5 bases and the V segment lost 2 bases, leaving 3 bases of the junction unmatched. The germline V gene has CDR1 PRHDT and CDR2 FYEKMQ (reference sequence). The CDR3 loop reads CASSLYRGRETQYF. CDR3 nucleotide sequence: TGTGCCAGCAGCTTATACAGGGGGCGTGAGACCCAGTACTTC.

The rearrangement joins TRBV14 to TRBJ1-1, with D tentatively TRBD1 (5 bases). The CDR3 runs 16 residues. CDR1 and CDR2 (germline): SGHDN, FVKESK. With 4 bases removed from V and 6 bases from J, the gap between germline ends came to 21 bases. The CDR3 protein is CASSPQAGTPGAEAFF. In DNA, the CDR3 is TGTGCCAGCAGCCCACAAGCCGGGACCCCGGGGGCTGAAGCTTTCTTT. Full variable domain (outside the CDR3, taken from reference TRBV14 and TRBJ1-1): EAGVTQFPSHSVIEKGQTVTLRCDPISGHDNLYWYRRVMGKEIKFLLHFVKESKQDESGMPNNRFLAERTGGTYSTLKVQPAELEDSGVYFCASSPQAGTPGAEAFFGQGTRLTVV.

The J gene is TRBJ1-5, the V gene TRBV27; D unclear. From germline, CDR1 is MNHEY and CDR2 SMNVEV (reference sequence). The CDR3 runs 13 residues. The V and J ends lost 7 bases and 6 bases respectively, with 13 bases between them. This CDR3 is CASTRTPGQPQHF. The CDR3 region has the DNA TGTGCCAGCACTCGTACCCCGGGTCAGCCCCAGCATTTT.

The rearrangement joins TRBV5-1 to TRBJ2-7; maybe TRBD1 (7 bases). V lost 5 bases, J lost 4 bases, and 13 bases lay in between. Per germline, CDR1 SGHRS and CDR2 YFSETQ. This CDR3 has 13 amino acids. The CDR3 reads CASREGARYEQYF. Here the CDR3 DNA reads TGCGCCAGCAGGGAGGGGGCGAGGTACGAGCAGTACTTC.

This clone showed up just a few times. The CDR3 DNA reads as TGTGCCAGCTCACCAGGGTGGGACCAAGAGACCCAGTACTTC. This gives the protein CASSPGWDQETQYF. This sequence joins TRBV18 and TRBJ2-5; D remains ambiguous. Trimming left V 2 bases short and J 0 bases short, with 7 bases between. CDR1 is KGHSH and CDR2 is LQKENI in the germline V gene. This CDR3 has 14 amino acids.

This chain uses TRBV7-9 with TRBJ2-5, with unresolved D. This CDR3 spans 11 amino acids. V was pared by 3 bases and J by 5 bases, with 4 bases between. The V gene's germline CDR1 is SEHNR and CDR2 FQNEAQ (reference sequence). CDR3 sequence: CASSFLETQYF. Written as DNA, the CDR3 is TGTGCCAGCAGCTTCCTGGAGACCCAGTACTTC.

This clone was found a few times. The chain is built from TRBV6-1 and TRBJ1-1; D gene unclear. CDR3 length equals 14 residues. Per the germline V gene, CDR1 is MNHNS and CDR2 is SASEGT. V lost 6 bases and J lost 0, with 11 bases in between. CDR3 DNA sequence: TGTGCCAGCAGGTGGGAGAATATGAACACTGAAGCTTTCTTT. The encoded protein is CASRWENMNTEAFF.

V is TRBV9 and J is TRBJ1-4; D not resolved. The V and J ends lost 2 bases and 5 bases respectively, with 10 bases between them. The length of the CDR3 is 14 residues. CDR1 is SGDLS, CDR2 YYNGEE, per germline. The CDR3: CASSVEGRNEKLFF. In DNA form, the CDR3 reads TGTGCCAGCAGCGTCGAAGGAAGAAATGAAAAACTGTTTTTT.

A few counts support this clone. The rearrangement uses TRBV11-2 and TRBJ1-2, with D hard to call. The CDR3 extends over 14 amino acids. Per germline, CDR1 SGHAT and CDR2 FQNNGV. Trimming took off 2 bases at V and 0 bases at J, with 7 bases between the two ends. For the CDR3, the DNA is TGTGCCAGCAGCTTATCCAGAACTAACTATGGCTACACCTTC. Translation gives CASSLSRTNYGYTF.

The chain couples TRBV7-9 to TRBJ2-7; D may be TRBD1 (6 bases). Trimming cost V 1 base and J 4 bases, with 8 bases left between them. The CDR3 is made up of 13 amino acids. The germline CDR1 and CDR2 sequences are SEHNR and FQNEAQ (reference sequence). For the CDR3, the DNA is TGTGCCAGCAGCTTAGGGACAGCTTACGAGCAGTACTTC. Its translation: CASSLGTAYEQYF.

The chain employs TRBV7-8 and TRBJ1-1, with D unresolved. This CDR3 contains 11 residues. The germline V gene has CDR1 SGHVS and CDR2 FQNEAQ. V dropped 6 bases and J dropped 10 bases, with 12 bases sitting between them. The CDR3 sequence: CASSLRETAFF. DNA of the CDR3: TGTGCCAGCAGTCTAAGGGAGACAGCTTTCTTT. Full variable domain (outside the CDR3, taken from reference TRBV7-8 and TRBJ1-1): GAGVSQSPRYKVAKRGQDVALRCDPISGHVSLFWYQQALGQGPEFLTYFQNEAQLDKSGLPSDRFFAERPEGSVSTLKIQRTQQEDSAVYLCASSLRETAFFGQGTRLTVV.

This clone was picked up a small number of times. The V call is TRBV7-9, the J call TRBJ2-7; D may be TRBD1 or TRBD2 (5 bases each). This CDR3 is 13 amino acids long. Germline CDR1 reads SEHNR; CDR2 reads FQNEAQ (reference sequence). The ends were cut back, 5 bases at V and 1 base at J, with 9 bases in the middle. The CDR3: CASSEGSSYEQYF. CDR3 sequence (DNA): TGTGCCAGCAGCGAGGGGTCGTCCTACGAGCAGTACTTC.

In DNA, the CDR3 is TGTGCCAGCAGCCAACGACAGGGGGAGACCGGGGAGCTGTTTTTT. Translated: CASSQRQGETGELFF. This chain links TRBV7-9 with TRBJ2-2, with TRBD1 matching over 9 bases. The J segment lost 5 bases and the V segment lost 5 bases, leaving 6 bases of the junction unmatched. This CDR3 region has 15 residues. Germline CDR1 is SEHNR and CDR2 is FQNEAQ (reference sequence).

The chain couples TRBV6-5 to TRBJ2-5, with D maybe TRBD1 (6 bases). Trimming pared 9 bases from V and 2 bases from J, leaving 10 bases between. This CDR3 is built from 12 residues. Per germline, CDR1 MNHEY and CDR2 SVGAGI. Here the CDR3 DNA reads TGTGCCAGTACAGGGCGACAAGAGACCCAGTACTTC. Translating it yields CASTGRQETQYF.

This clone was recorded a few times. CDR3 sequence reads: CASSYSAGLAGGEQYF. Here the CDR3 DNA reads TGTGCCAGCAGTTACAGCGCGGGACTAGCTGGGGGCGAGCAGTACTTC. The V call is TRBV6-5, the J call TRBJ2-7; TRBD2 agrees at 9 bases. This CDR3 has 16 residues. The germline V gene encodes CDR1 MNHEY and CDR2 SVGAGI. V was pared by 2 bases and J by 6 bases, with 11 bases of the junction left unmatched.

This chain connects TRBV7-9 to TRBJ2-5, with D unclear. The V gene's germline CDR1 is SEHNR and CDR2 FQNEAQ (reference sequence). V gave up 8 bases and J gave up 1 base, with 20 bases separating them. This CDR3 region has 16 residues. The CDR3 region is CASPALPHRSQETQYF. The CDR3 region has the DNA TGTGCCAGCCCCGCGCTGCCTCATCGGAGCCAAGAGACCCAGTACTTC.

This clone was seen a handful of times. The chain links TRBV7-9 to TRBJ1-1, with D hard to call. Trimming took off 7 bases at V and 3 bases at J, with 12 bases between the two ends. This CDR3 spans 13 amino acids. CDR1 is SEHNR, CDR2 FQNEAQ, per germline (reference sequence). In DNA form, the CDR3 reads TGTGCCAGCACCCTGGGAGGTGACACTGAAGCTTTCTTT. Its translation: CASTLGGDTEAFF. Using reference TRBV7-9 and TRBJ1-1 for the parts outside the CDR3, the full variable domain is DTGVSQNPRHKITKRGQNVTFRCDPISEHNRLYWYRQTLGQGPEFLTYFQNEAQLEKSRLLSDRFSAERPKGSFSTLEIQRTEQGDSAMYLCASTLGGDTEAFFGQGTRLTVV.

V and J are TRBV5-1 and TRBJ2-1; D unresolved. Trimming pared 2 bases from V and 5 bases from J, leaving 2 bases between. The CDR3 covers 11 residues. The germline CDR1 and CDR2 sequences are SGHRS and YFSETQ. The CDR3 here is CASSFNNEQFF. CDR3 DNA: TGCGCCAGCAGCTTTAACAATGAGCAGTTCTTC.

The V and J genes are TRBV6-5 and TRBJ2-7; either TRBD1 or TRBD2 may fit D (6 bases each). The V and J ends lost 6 bases and 2 bases respectively, with 17 bases between them. Germline CDR1 reads MNHEY; CDR2 reads SVGAGI. CDR3 length equals 15 residues. The CDR3, as DNA: TGTGCCAGCAGGATGGAGGGGGGTTACCCCTACGAGCAGTACTTC. Translated: CASRMEGGYPYEQYF.